This T cell receptor (beta chain) was identified during a study of T-cell reconstitution after alpha-beta-depleted transplantation in children. Findings and caveats of the study: Reportedly, only several hundred clones from non-depleted graft cells drove alpha-beta T-cell counts at about two months. Recipient T cells and thymic progenitors that survived were the source of the high TCRbeta diversity seen at day 60 in some patients. The authors attributed T-cell counts and diversity one year after transplant mostly to newly produced T cells.

As it was prepared, the TCRbeta library received unique molecular identifiers. TCRdb processed the PCR reads anew with MiXCR; each CDR3 protein has one entry. The table has about 200,000 distinct CDR3 sequences, roughly 7% seen once. Germline values: CDR1 MNHEY, CDR2 SVGEGT. This CDR3 has 16 amino acids. V was shortened by 8 bases and J by 0 bases, with 17 bases between the two germline ends. Ten or more counts support this clonotype. The antigen remains undetermined. The sequences come from PBMCs, collected before TCRalphabeta/CD19-depleted stem cell transplant. The sequence derives from a boy between 2 and 10 years old with acute lymphoblastic leukemia, due to receive a stem cell transplant. This chain uses TRBV6-2 or TRBV6-3 with TRBJ2-1; perhaps TRBD1 as D (6 bases). Here the CDR3 reads CASRNRALSSYNEQFF. The CDR3 region has the DNA TGTGCCAGCCGGAACAGGGCCCTTAGCTCCTACAATGAGCAGTTCTTC.